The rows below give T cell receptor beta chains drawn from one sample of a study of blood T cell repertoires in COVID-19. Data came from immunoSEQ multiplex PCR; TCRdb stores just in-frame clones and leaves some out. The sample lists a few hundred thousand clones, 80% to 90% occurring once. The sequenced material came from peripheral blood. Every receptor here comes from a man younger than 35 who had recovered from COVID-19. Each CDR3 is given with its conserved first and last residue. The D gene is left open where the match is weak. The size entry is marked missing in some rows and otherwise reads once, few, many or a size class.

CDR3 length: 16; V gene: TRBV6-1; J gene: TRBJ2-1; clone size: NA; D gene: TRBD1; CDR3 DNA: TGTGCCAGCAGTGAAGAGGACAGGGGGGCCTACAATGAGCAGTTCTTC; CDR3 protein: CASSEEDRGAYNEQFF
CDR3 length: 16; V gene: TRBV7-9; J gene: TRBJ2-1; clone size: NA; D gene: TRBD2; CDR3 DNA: TGTGCCAGCAGTCCACCGCGGCGGGGGGGCCGCGATGAGCAGTTCTTC; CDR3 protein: CASSPPRRGGRDEQFF
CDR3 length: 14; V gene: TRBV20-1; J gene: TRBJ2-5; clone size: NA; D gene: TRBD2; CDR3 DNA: TGCAGTGCTAGTCGGCTAGCGGGGCGGGAGACCCAGTACTTC; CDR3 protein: CSASRLAGRETQYF
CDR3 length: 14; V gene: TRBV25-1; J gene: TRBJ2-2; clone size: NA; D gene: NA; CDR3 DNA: TGTGCCAGCAGTGATCAGGGATGGACCGGGGAGCTGTTTTTT; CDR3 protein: CASSDQGWTGELFF
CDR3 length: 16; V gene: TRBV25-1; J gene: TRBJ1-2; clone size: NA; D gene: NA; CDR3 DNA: TGTGCCAGCAGTGAAGCGGAGGAAATCGGCGCCTATGGCTACACCTTC; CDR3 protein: CASSEAEEIGAYGYTF
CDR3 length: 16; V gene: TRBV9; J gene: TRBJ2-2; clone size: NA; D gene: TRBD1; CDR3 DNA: TGTGCCAGCAGCGTAGGAGGGACAGGGGAAACCGGGGAGCTGTTTTTT; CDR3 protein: CASSVGGTGETGELFF
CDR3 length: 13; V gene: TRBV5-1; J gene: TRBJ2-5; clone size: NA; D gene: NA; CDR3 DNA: TGCGCCAGCAGCTTGGTGGCCGAAGAGACCCAGTACTTC; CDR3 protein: CASSLVAEETQYF
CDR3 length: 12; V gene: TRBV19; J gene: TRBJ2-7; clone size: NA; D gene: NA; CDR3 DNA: TGTGCCAGTCAGGGTAGCTCCTACGAGCAGTACTTC; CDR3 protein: CASQGSSYEQYF
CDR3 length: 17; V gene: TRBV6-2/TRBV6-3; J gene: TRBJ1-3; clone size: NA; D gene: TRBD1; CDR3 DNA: TGTGCCAGCAGCCCTGGGACAGGCCGAGTCTCTGGAAACACCATATATTTT; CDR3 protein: CASSPGTGRVSGNTIYF
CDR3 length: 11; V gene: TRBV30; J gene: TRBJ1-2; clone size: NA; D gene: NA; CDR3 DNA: TGTGCCTGGGCACAGGGTCTTGGCTACACCTTC; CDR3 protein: CAWAQGLGYTF
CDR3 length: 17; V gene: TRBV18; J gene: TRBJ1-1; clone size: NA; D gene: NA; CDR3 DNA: TGTGCCAGCTCACCCTTAAAGACCGGGACTGGGAACACTGAAGCTTTCTTT; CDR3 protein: CASSPLKTGTGNTEAFF
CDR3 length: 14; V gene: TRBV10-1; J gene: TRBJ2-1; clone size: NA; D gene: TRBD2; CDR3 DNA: TGCGCCAGCAGTGAGGAGCGGGAGTATAATGAGCAGTTCTTC; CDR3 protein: CASSEEREYNEQFF
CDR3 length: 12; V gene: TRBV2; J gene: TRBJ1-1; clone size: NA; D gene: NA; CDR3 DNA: TGTGCCAGCAGCAGATTTAACACTGAAGCTTTCTTT; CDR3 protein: CASSRFNTEAFF
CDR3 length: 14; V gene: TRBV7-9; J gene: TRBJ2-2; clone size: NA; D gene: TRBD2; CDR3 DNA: TGTGCCAGCAGCTTCTCTAGCGGGATGGGGGAGCTGTTTTTT; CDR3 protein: CASSFSSGMGELFF
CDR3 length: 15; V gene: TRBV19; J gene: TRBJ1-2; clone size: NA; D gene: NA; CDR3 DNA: TGTGCCAGTAGTATACCTCGATTGACACAGGAGAACCGTGCCTTC; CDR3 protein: CASSIPRLTQENRAF
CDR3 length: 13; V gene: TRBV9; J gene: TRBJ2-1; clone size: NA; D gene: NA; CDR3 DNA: TGTGCCAGCAGCGTGGACAGTTACAATGAGCAGTTCTTC; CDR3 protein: CASSVDSYNEQFF
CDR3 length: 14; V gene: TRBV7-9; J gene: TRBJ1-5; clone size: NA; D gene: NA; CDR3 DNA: TGTGCCAGCAGCTTCGGACACGGCAATCAGCCCCAGCATTTT; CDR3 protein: CASSFGHGNQPQHF
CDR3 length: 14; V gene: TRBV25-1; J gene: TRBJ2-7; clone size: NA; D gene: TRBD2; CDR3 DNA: TGTGCCAGCAGTGGCACTAGCGGGCTCTACGAGCAGTACTTC; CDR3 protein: CASSGTSGLYEQYF
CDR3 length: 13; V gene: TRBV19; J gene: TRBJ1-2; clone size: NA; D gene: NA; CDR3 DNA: TGTGCCAGTAATACGGACATGAACTTTGGCTACACCTTC; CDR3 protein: CASNTDMNFGYTF
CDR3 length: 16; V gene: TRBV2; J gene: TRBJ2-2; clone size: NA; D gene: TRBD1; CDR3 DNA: TGTGCCAGCAGTGAAGCCTGGACAGGGTTACCCGGGGAGCTGTTTTTT; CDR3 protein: CASSEAWTGLPGELFF
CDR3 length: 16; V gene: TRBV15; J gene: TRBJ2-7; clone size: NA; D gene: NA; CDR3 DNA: TGTGCCACCAGCAGAGTGGTTCAGGGGCCGCCGTACGAGCAGTACTTC; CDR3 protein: CATSRVVQGPPYEQYF
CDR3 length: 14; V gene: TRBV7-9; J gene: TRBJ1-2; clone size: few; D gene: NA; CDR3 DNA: TGTGCCAGCAGCTTAGGGTCAGATTACTATGGCTACACCTTC; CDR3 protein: CASSLGSDYYGYTF
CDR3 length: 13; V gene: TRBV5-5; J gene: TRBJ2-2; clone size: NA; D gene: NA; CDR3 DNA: TGTGCCAGCAGCACCACAGGGCCCGGGGAGCTGTTTTTT; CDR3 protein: CASSTTGPGELFF
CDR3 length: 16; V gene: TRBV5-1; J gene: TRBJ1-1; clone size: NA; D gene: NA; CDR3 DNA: TGCGCCAGCAGCTTGGTCTGGGCTTCTATGAACACTGAAGCTTTCTTT; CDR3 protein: CASSLVWASMNTEAFF
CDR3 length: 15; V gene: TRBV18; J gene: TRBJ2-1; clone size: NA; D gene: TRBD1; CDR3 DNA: TGTGCCAGCTCACCTTCGGGACAGGGTTACAATGAGCAGTTCTTC; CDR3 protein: CASSPSGQGYNEQFF
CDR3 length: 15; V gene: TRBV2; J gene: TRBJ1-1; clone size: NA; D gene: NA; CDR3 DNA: TGTGCCAGCAGTGGGCAGGGGCACATGAACACTGAAGCTTTCTTT; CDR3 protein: CASSGQGHMNTEAFF
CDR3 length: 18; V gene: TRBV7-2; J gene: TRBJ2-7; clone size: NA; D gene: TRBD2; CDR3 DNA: TGTGCCAGCAGCAAGACCGGGACTAGCGGGCTGTTCTCCTACGAGCAGTACTTC; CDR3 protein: CASSKTGTSGLFSYEQYF
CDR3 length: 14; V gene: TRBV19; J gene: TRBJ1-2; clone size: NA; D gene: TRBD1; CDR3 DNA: TGTGCCAGTGGGGACAGTCTGACCTATTATGGCTACACCTTC; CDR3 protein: CASGDSLTYYGYTF
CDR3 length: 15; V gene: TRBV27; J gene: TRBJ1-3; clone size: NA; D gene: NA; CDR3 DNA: TGTGCCAGCAGTTTATTTACACACTCTGGAAACACCATATATTTT; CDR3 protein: CASSLFTHSGNTIYF
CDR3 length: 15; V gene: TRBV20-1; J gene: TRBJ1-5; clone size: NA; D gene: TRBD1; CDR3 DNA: TGCAGTGCGAGTGTTAGGACAGGGGACCATCAGCCCCAGCATTTT; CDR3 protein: CSASVRTGDHQPQHF
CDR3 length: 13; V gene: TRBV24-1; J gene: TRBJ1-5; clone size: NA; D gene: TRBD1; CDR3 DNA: TGTGCCACCAGTGCGGGACAGGGTCAGCCCCAGCATTTT; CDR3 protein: CATSAGQGQPQHF
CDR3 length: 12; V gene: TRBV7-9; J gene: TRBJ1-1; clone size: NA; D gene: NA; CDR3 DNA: TGTGCCAGCACCGCTAGCAACACTGAAGCTTTCTTT; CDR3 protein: CASTASNTEAFF
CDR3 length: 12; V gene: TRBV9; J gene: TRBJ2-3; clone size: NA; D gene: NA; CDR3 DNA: TGTGCCAGCAGCGACGACAGCCTTACGCAGTATTTT; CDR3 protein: CASSDDSLTQYF
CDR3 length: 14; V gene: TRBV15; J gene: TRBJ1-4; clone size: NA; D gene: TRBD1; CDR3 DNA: TGTGCCACCAGCACCCAGGGACAGGGGCGGAAACTGTTTTTT; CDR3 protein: CATSTQGQGRKLFF
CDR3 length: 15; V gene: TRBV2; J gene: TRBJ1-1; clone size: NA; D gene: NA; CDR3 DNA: TGTGCCAGCACCCCAGGGGCTTCGACGAACACTGAAGCTTTCTTT; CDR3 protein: CASTPGASTNTEAFF
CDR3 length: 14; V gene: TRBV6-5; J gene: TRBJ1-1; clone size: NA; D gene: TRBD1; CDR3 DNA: TGTGCCAGCAGTCTAGACAGGGGGCGGACTGAAGCTTTCTTT; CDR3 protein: CASSLDRGRTEAFF
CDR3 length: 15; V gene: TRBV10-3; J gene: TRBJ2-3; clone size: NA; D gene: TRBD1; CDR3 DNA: TGTGCCATCAGTGGCCAGGGGGCTGGCACAGATACGCAGTATTTT; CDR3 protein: CAISGQGAGTDTQYF
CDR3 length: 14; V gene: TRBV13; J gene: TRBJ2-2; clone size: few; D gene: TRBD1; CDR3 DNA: TGTGCCAGCAGCCCCGACAGGGGCACCGGGGAGCTGTTTTTT; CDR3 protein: CASSPDRGTGELFF
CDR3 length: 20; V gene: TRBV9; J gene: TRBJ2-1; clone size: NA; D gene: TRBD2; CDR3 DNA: TGTGCCAGCAGCGTCATCCCGGGACTAGCGGGGGGGTTCTCCTACAATGAGCAGTTCTTC; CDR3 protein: CASSVIPGLAGGFSYNEQFF
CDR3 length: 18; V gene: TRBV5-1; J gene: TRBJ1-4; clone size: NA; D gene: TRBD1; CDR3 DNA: TGCGCCAGCAGCCCGGAGAGGGGGCTAGGTGACCCGAATGAAAAACTGTTTTTT; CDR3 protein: CASSPERGLGDPNEKLFF